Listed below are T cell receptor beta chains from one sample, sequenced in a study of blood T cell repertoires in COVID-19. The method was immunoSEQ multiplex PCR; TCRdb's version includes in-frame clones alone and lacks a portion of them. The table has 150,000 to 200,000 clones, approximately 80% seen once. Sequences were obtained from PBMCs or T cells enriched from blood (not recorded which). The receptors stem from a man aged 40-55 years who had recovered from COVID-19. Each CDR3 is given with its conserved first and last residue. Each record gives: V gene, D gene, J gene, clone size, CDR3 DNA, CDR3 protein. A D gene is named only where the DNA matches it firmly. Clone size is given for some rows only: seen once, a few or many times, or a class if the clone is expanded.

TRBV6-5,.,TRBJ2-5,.,TGTGCCAGCACCCCCATGGGGAGCACGGAGACCCAGTACTTC,CASTPMGSTETQYF
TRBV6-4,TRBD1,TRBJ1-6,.,TGTGCCAGCAGTCTGACAGGGGGCCGGTCACCCCTCCACTTT,CASSLTGGRSPLHF
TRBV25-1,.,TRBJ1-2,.,TGTGCCAGCCTCTCGGGCGGGGGGGCAACGTATGGCTACACCTTC,CASLSGGGATYGYTF
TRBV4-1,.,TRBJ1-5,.,TGCGCCAGCAGCCAAGATCACCAGGCCGCCTATCAGCCCCAGCATTTT,CASSQDHQAAYQPQHF
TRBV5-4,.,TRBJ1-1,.,TGTGCCAGCAGCCCGCAGGTGTTGAACACTGAAGCTTTCTTT,CASSPQVLNTEAFF
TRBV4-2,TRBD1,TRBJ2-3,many,TGTGCCAGCAGCCAATTGACAGGGGGCACAGATACGCAGTATTTT,CASSQLTGGTDTQYF
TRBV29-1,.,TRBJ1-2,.,TGCAGCGCCTCAGAGGGTGGGGAATGGAAGGGCTACACCTTC,CSASEGGEWKGYTF
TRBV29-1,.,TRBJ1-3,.,TGCAGCGTTGTCCAGGGGAACACCATATATTTT,CSVVQGNTIYF
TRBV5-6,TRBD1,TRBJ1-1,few,TGTGCCAGCGTCCGAGACAGGGGCACTGAAGCTTTCTTT,CASVRDRGTEAFF
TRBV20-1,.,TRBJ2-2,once,TGCAGTGCGAACGGCGGTGGGGAGCTGTTTTTT,CSANGGGELFF
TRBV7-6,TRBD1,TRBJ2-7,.,TGTGCCAGCAGCCAAGGACAGGGCGGGAACGAGCAGTACTTC,CASSQGQGGNEQYF
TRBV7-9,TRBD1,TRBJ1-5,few,TGTGCCAGCAGCTTATCACAGGGGGCTCAGCCCCAGCATTTT,CASSLSQGAQPQHF
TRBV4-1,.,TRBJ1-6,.,TGCGCCAGCAGCCAAGGGGTCGGAGGCGTGTTTCGCCACTTT,CASSQGVGGVFRHF
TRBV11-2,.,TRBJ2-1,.,TGTGCCAGCAGTTTTACTCAGGGGCTGAATGAGCAGTTCTTC,CASSFTQGLNEQFF
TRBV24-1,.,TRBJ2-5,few,TGTGCCACCAGTGATTTCGGGGCAGGGGAGGGAGAGACCCAGTACTTC,CATSDFGAGEGETQYF
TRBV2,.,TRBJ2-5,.,TGTGCCAGCAGTGAAAACAGGGAAGAGACCCAGTACTTC,CASSENREETQYF
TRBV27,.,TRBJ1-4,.,TGTGCCAGCAGATGGGACGGAGGGGCTAATGAAAAACTGTTTTTT,CASRWDGGANEKLFF
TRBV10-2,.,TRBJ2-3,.,TGCGCCAGCAGTGAGTCCCCGAGGGATACGCAGTATTTT,CASSESPRDTQYF
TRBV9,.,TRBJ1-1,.,TGTGCCAGCAGCGCTCGTGGAGGGCTCGTATCCACTGAAGCTTTCTTT,CASSARGGLVSTEAFF
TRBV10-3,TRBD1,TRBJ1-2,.,TGTGCCACGGGACAGGATATCTACACCTTC,CATGQDIYTF
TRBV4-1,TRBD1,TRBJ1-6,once,TGCGCCAGCAGCCCCGGAAGGGGGTTCAGGGGGCTTGGTTATAATTCACCCCTCCACTTT,CASSPGRGFRGLGYNSPLHF
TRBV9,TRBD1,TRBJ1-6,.,TGTGCCAGCAGCGCGCGGGACAGATCTTCACCCCTCCACTTT,CASSARDRSSPLHF